This note documents a single T cell receptor beta chain sequence. This specimen comes from a study of blood T cell repertoires in COVID-19. Overall study: Samples taken during acute and convalescent COVID-19 were collected in the United States, Italy and Spain. In each case, the material was cDNA or gDNA derived from T cells, B-cell-depleted T cells, or PBMCs.

V was clipped by 4 bases and J by 4 bases, with 7 bases between them. Germline CDR1 reads MNHEY; CDR2 reads SVGEGT. The CDR3 has 12 residues. Per the authors' pipeline: Cell counts per sample came from amplifying reference gene primers. Measured with immunoSEQ multiplex PCR; TCRdb has only the in-frame clones, and not every one. For V, J and clone size, that table is used; D and trimming come from the DNA. The data contain about 26,000 clones, almost 90% of them singletons. The source of this sequence is a man in his 70s with acute or convalescent COVID-19. Sequences were obtained from peripheral blood. J is TRBJ1-2 and V is TRBV6-2 or TRBV6-3; no reliable D call. CDR3 nucleotides: TGTGCCAGCAGTTCAGGCTTCTATGGCTACACCTTC. Residues: CASSSGFYGYTF.